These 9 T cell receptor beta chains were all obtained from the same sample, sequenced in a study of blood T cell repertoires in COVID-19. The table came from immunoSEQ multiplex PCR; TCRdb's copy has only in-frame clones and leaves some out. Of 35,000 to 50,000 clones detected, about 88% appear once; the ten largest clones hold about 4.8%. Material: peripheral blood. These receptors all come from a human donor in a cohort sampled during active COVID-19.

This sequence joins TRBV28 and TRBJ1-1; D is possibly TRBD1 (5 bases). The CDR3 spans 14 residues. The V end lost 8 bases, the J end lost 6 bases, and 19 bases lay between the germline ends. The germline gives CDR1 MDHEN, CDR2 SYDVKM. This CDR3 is CASLPGPGVSEAFF. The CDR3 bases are TGTGCCAGCCTCCCGGGACCGGGGGTCTCTGAAGCTTTCTTT.

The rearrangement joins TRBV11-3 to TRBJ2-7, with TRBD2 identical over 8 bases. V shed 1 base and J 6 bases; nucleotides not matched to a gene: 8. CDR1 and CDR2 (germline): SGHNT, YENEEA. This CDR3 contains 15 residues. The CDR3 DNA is TGTGCCAGCAGCTTAGCGAGAGCGGGAGATGGCGAGCAGTACTTC. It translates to CASSLARAGDGEQYF.

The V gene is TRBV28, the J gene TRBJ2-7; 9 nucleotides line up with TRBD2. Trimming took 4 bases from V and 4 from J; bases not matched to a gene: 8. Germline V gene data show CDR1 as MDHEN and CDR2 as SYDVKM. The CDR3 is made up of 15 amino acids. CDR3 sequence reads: CASSSPGLAQYEQYF. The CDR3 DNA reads TGTGCCAGCAGTTCGCCGGGACTAGCACAATACGAGCAGTACTTC.

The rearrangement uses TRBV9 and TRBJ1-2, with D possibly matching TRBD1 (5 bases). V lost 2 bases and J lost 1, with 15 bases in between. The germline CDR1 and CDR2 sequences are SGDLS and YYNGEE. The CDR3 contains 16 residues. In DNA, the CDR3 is TGTGCCAGCAGCGTTGATGGGGCAGGGCTTAACTATGGCTACACCTTC. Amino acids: CASSVDGAGLNYGYTF.

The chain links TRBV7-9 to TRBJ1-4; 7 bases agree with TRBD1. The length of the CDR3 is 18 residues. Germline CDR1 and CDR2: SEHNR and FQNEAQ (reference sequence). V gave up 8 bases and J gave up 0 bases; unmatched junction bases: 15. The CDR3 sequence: CASSVGTDYFATNEKLFF. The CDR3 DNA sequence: TGTGCCAGCTCCGTGGGGACAGACTATTTTGCAACTAATGAAAAACTGTTTTTT.

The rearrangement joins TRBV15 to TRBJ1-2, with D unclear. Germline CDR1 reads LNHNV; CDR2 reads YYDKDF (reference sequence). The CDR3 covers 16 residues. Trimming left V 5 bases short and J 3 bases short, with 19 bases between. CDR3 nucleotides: TGTGCCACCAGCCCAAGGAGTGGCTGGGAGGACTATGGCTACACCTTC. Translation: CATSPRSGWEDYGYTF.

The CDR3 sequence is CASSLDRQGREQYF. CDR3 nucleotides: TGTGCCAGCAGCTTAGATCGACAGGGTAGGGAGCAGTACTTC. The rearrangement joins TRBV7-8 to TRBJ2-7, with 7 bases that match TRBD1. This CDR3 is built from 14 residues. From germline, CDR1 is SGHVS and CDR2 FQNEAQ. The V and J ends lost 1 base and 7 bases, in that order; junction bases with no gene match: 7.

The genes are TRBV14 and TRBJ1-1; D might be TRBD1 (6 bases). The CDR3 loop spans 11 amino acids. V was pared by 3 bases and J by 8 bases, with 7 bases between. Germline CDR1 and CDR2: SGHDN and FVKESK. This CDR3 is CASSQGTEAFF. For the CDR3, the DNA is TGTGCCAGCAGCCAGGGGACAGAAGCTTTCTTT.

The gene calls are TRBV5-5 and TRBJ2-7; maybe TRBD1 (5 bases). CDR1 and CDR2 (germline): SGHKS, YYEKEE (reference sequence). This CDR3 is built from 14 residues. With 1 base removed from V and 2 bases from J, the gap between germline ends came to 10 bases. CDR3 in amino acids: CASSLRQITYEQYF. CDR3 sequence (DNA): TGTGCCAGCAGCTTGCGACAGATCACCTACGAGCAGTACTTC. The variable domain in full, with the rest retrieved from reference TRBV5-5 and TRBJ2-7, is DAGVTQSPTHLIKTRGQQVTLRCSPISGHKSVSWYQQVLGQGPQFIFQYYEKEERGRGNFPDRFSARQFPNYSSELNVNALLLGDSALYLCASSLRQITYEQYFGPGTRLTVT.